The following is a T cell receptor beta chain sequence with its context. What it recognizes is unknown. The sample comes from a study of T cells after yellow fever vaccination. Overall study findings and caveats: The secondary response was weaker, and its peak arrived faster, on day 5 versus 15. Re-detected after boosting: most primary clones, about 96% of CD4 and 80% to 90% of CD8. Within FACS-sorted repertoires, abundant clonotypes contaminating from the bulk population could be present.

TCRdb re-analysed the 5' RACE reads in MiXCR, keeping a single row per CDR3 protein. The sample has hundreds of thousands of distinct CDR3 sequences, roughly 13% seen once. Trimming removed 10 bases from V and 4 bases from J; junction bases left unmatched: 16. This CDR3 has 15 amino acids. Germline CDR1 and CDR2: WSHSY and SAAADI. Sequencing was performed on PBMCs, taken on the day of the yellow fever booster vaccination. This TCR was sampled from a man under 40 who received the YFV17D yellow fever vaccine. The V call is TRBV10-2, the J call TRBJ2-7; 7 bases map to TRBD2. CDR3 loop: CATELESGISYEQYF. The DNA of the CDR3 is TGCGCCACCGAACTTGAGAGCGGGATCTCGTACGAGCAGTACTTC.